What follows are 18 T cell receptor beta chains derived from one specimen sequenced in a study of cytotoxic CD8 clonotypes in ibrutinib-treated CLL. Only in-frame clones appear in the TCRdb table, and some are missing; sequencing was by immunoSEQ multiplex PCR. Of approximately 140,000 clones listed, around 77% were seen once; the top ten hold less than 30%. Source: PBMCs, taken after 12 months of ibrutinib treatment. The receptors come from a human donor with chronic lymphocytic leukemia.

This clone was counted only a few times. This chain joins TRBV6-5 and TRBJ2-3; TRBD2 matches 9 bases. This CDR3 has 15 amino acids. Germline V gene lookup returns CDR1 MNHEY and CDR2 SVGAGI. V lost 6 bases to trimming and J lost 2 bases; unmatched junction nucleotides: 6. The DNA for the CDR3 is TGTGCCAGCAGCCAACTAGCGGGTCCCACAGATACGCAGTATTTT. This gives the protein CASSQLAGPTDTQYF.

The chain links TRBV4-1 to TRBJ2-7, with 7 positions matching TRBD2. The germline V gene encodes CDR1 MGHRA and CDR2 YSYEKL. The CDR3 runs 16 residues. J was trimmed by 0 bases and V by 5 bases; bases with no gene match: 10. The CDR3 DNA sequence: TGCGCCAGCAGCATAAGGGGACTACATAACTCCTACGAGCAGTACTTC. Its protein is CASSIRGLHNSYEQYF.

In its sample, this clone was seen once. The J gene is TRBJ2-5, the V gene TRBV7-9; 7 bases align to TRBD2. CDR1 is SEHNR, CDR2 FQNEAQ, per germline (reference sequence). The CDR3 totals 16 residues. Trimming took 3 bases from V and 2 from J; bases not matched to a gene: 9. CDR3 sequence (DNA): TGTGCCAGCAGCTTTTTGCCTAGCGGACAACAAGAGACCCAGTACTTC. Protein: CASSFLPSGQQETQYF.

The genes are TRBV19 and TRBJ2-7, with 9 bases lining up with TRBD2. The length of the CDR3 is 14 residues. J gave up 3 bases and V 4 bases, and 4 bases lay outside the gene matches. Germline V gene sequence: CDR1 LNHDA, CDR2 SQIVND (reference sequence). The CDR3 DNA is TGTGCCAGTAGTAGACTAGCGGACCGCTACGAGCAGTACTTC. It translates to CASSRLADRYEQYF. Full variable domain (rest looked up from reference TRBV19 and TRBJ2-7): DGGITQSPKYLFRKEGQNVTLSCEQNLNHDAMYWYRQDPGQGLRLIYYSQIVNDFQKGDIAEGYSVSREKKESFPLTVTSAQKNPTAFYLCASSRLADRYEQYFGPGTRLTVT.

In its sample, this clone was seen once. The gene calls are TRBV5-1 and TRBJ2-5, with TRBD2 identical over 7 bases. The ends lost 2 bases at V and 4 bases at J; junction bases unmatched: 2. Germline V lookup: CDR1 SGHRS, CDR2 YFSETQ. The CDR3 covers 13 residues. The CDR3 protein is CASSFSSGETQYF. The CDR3 coding sequence is TGCGCCAGCAGCTTCTCTAGCGGAGAGACCCAGTACTTC.

The rearrangement links TRBV27 to TRBJ2-7, with 7 bases lining up with TRBD1. The CDR3 consists of 15 residues. Germline assignment: CDR1 MNHEY and CDR2 SMNVEV (reference sequence). Unmatched junction bases numbered 12, after V lost 5 bases and J lost 5 bases. DNA for the CDR3: TGTGCCAGCAGTACCAGACAGGGCACGGTTCACGAGCAGTACTTC. Residues: CASSTRQGTVHEQYF.

The chain is built from TRBV6-1 and TRBJ2-2, with a weak D call TRBD2 (6 bases). The CDR3 totals 15 residues. CDR1 and CDR2 (germline): MNHNS, SASEGT. Trimming shortened V by 3 bases and J by 7 bases, and 15 bases separated the two germline ends. The CDR3 protein is CASSDRDWLFGELFF. The CDR3 nucleotides are TGTGCCAGCAGTGATAGGGACTGGCTCTTCGGGGAGCTGTTTTTT.

The genes are TRBV27 and TRBJ2-7; D might be TRBD2 (5 bases). Per germline, CDR1 MNHEY and CDR2 SMNVEV (reference sequence). V was clipped by 3 bases and J by 2 bases, with 8 bases between them. The CDR3 contains 13 residues. The CDR3 here is CASSFGETYEQYF. CDR3 sequence (DNA): TGTGCCAGCAGTTTCGGGGAGACCTACGAGCAGTACTTC.

The rearrangement joins TRBV5-1 to TRBJ1-1; D is perhaps TRBD1 (5 bases). V gave up 0 bases and J gave up 10 bases, with 16 bases separating them. The CDR3 has 14 amino acids. Germline CDR1 is SGHRS and CDR2 is YFSETQ. As DNA, the CDR3 is TGCGCCAGCAGCTTGGATTGGTCAGGGCTCGGAGCTTTCTTT. Protein product: CASSLDWSGLGAFF.

The rearrangement joins TRBV19 to TRBJ2-1; the D gene could be TRBD1 or TRBD2 (5 bases each). Germline V lookup: CDR1 LNHDA, CDR2 SQIVND (reference sequence). The CDR3 consists of 16 residues. V was pared by 6 bases and J by 0 bases, with 15 bases between. The CDR3 DNA reads TGTGCCAGTAGCCAGGGCTATGGGAGCTCCTACAATGAGCAGTTCTTC. Translated: CASSQGYGSSYNEQFF.

The CDR3: CASSQSEAMAGGKYNEQFF. As DNA, the CDR3 is TGCGCCAGCAGCCAGAGTGAGGCAATGGCGGGAGGGAAATACAATGAGCAGTTCTTC. This chain uses TRBV4-3 with TRBJ2-1, with 9 bases fitting TRBD2. This CDR3 has 19 amino acids. V trimming: 3 bases; J trimming: 4 bases; junction bases outside the gene matches: 16. Germline values: CDR1 LGHNA, CDR2 YSLEER.

This sequence joins TRBV5-1 and TRBJ2-1; 12 nucleotides match TRBD1. Losses at the gene ends were 4 bases for V and 6 bases for J; bases not matched to a gene: 8. The CDR3 contains 16 residues. CDR1 and CDR2 (germline): SGHRS, YFSETQ. The CDR3 coding sequence is TGCGCCAGCAGCCGGGGACAGGGGGCGTCGGCCAATGAGCAGTTCTTC. This translates into CASSRGQGASANEQFF.

The V call is TRBV28, the J call TRBJ2-1, with TRBD2 identical over 10 bases. This CDR3 contains 17 residues. V shed 2 bases, J shed 4 bases, and the junction held 8 bases outside the gene matches. From germline, CDR1 is MDHEN and CDR2 SYDVKM. The chain's CDR3 is CASSLGWLAGVYNEQFF. In DNA form, the CDR3 reads TGTGCCAGCAGTTTAGGGTGGCTAGCGGGGGTGTACAATGAGCAGTTCTTC.

The chain has TRBV30 and TRBJ1-5; D not certain. Germline CDR1 reads GTSNPN; CDR2 reads SVGIG (reference sequence). The CDR3 extends over 13 amino acids. V gave up 0 bases and J gave up 5 bases, with 8 bases separating them. The DNA for the CDR3 is TGTGCCTGGAGTGTCGGTGGTTATCAGCCCCAGCATTTT. It specifies CAWSVGGYQPQHF.

This chain uses TRBV7-2 with TRBJ2-3, with a possible D match to TRBD2 (5 bases). Germline values: CDR1 SGHTA, CDR2 FQGNSA. The CDR3 sequence is 15 residues long. V was pared by 1 base and J by 2 bases, with 10 bases between. CDR3 sequence reads: CASSLDGIFTDTQYF. The CDR3 coding sequence is TGTGCCAGCAGCTTAGACGGGATTTTCACAGATACGCAGTATTTT.

V usage is TRBV7-9 and J usage is TRBJ2-3; no clear D. The CDR3 has 14 amino acids. Deletions cut 0 bases from V and 4 bases from J, with 8 bases between. In germline, CDR1 is SEHNR, CDR2 FQNEAQ (reference sequence). The chain's CDR3 is CASSLAADADTQYF. CDR3 DNA: TGTGCCAGCAGCTTAGCGGCTGACGCAGATACGCAGTATTTT. Together with reference TRBV7-9 and TRBJ2-3, the CDR3 gives the full variable domain: DTGVSQNPRHKITKRGQNVTFRCDPISEHNRLYWYRQTLGQGPEFLTYFQNEAQLEKSRLLSDRFSAERPKGSFSTLEIQRTEQGDSAMYLCASSLAADADTQYFGPGTRLTVL.

This chain connects TRBV28 to TRBJ1-2; TRBD1 matches 8 bases. V dropped 6 bases and J dropped 5; count of bases not matched to a gene: 8. Germline CDR1 is MDHEN and CDR2 is SYDVKM. There are 14 residues in the CDR3. DNA of the CDR3: TGTGCCAGCAGGGAACGGACAGGGTTTTATGGCTACACCTTC. It yields the protein CASRERTGFYGYTF.

The chain employs TRBV6-1 and TRBJ2-3; 9 nucleotides match TRBD2. The ends lost 11 bases at V and 0 bases at J; junction bases unmatched: 6. CDR3 length equals 14 residues. CDR1 MNHNS and CDR2 SASEGT come from the germline V gene. The CDR3 DNA is TGTGCCGGGAGACTAGCGGCAAGCACAGATACGCAGTATTTT. Translation gives CAGRLAASTDTQYF.